The 13 T cell receptor beta chains below come from one sample, sequenced in a study of blood T cell repertoires in COVID-19. Sequenced by immunoSEQ multiplex PCR; TCRdb stores in-frame clones only, minus some. Of about 150,000 clones detected, 75% to 85% appear once; the ten largest clones hold roughly 8%. The specimen sequenced was peripheral blood. The receptors stem from a human donor with acute or convalescent COVID-19. The donor label of this sample is uncertain.

This chain links TRBV6-4 with TRBJ2-2; maybe TRBD1 (5 bases). CDR1 MRHNA and CDR2 SNTAGT come from the germline V gene. The CDR3 loop spans 13 amino acids. Trimming pared 0 bases from V and 6 bases from J, leaving 5 bases between. The chain's CDR3 is CASSDSGAGELFF. The DNA of the CDR3 is TGTGCCAGCAGTGACTCAGGGGCCGGGGAGCTGTTTTTT.

The V call is TRBV3-1 (or the pseudogene TRBV3-2), the J call TRBJ2-1; D possibly corresponds to TRBD2 (7 bases). Germline values: CDR1 LGHDT, CDR2 YNNKEL (reference sequence). CDR3 length: 15 amino acids. The ends were cut back, 2 bases at V and 5 bases at J, with 13 bases in the middle. The CDR3 protein is CASSQTGGPNNEQFF. The CDR3 bases are TGTGCCAGCAGCCAAACGGGGGGCCCGAACAATGAGCAGTTCTTC.

The V call is TRBV2, the J call TRBJ2-1; possible D gene TRBD1, 6 bases. This CDR3 has 15 amino acids. Germline CDR1 is SNHLY and CDR2 is FYNNEI. V dropped 5 bases and J dropped 0 bases, with 11 bases sitting between them. Written as DNA, the CDR3 is TGTGCCAGCAGTTCGGGACAAAGCTCCTACAATGAGCAGTTCTTC. As protein: CASSSGQSSYNEQFF.

The chain recombines TRBV10-2 with TRBJ1-1; D might be TRBD1 (6 bases). Trimming took 0 bases from V and 11 from J, leaving 19 bases between them. Looked up from germline, CDR1 is WSHSY and CDR2 is SAAADI. The length of the CDR3 is 15 residues. The CDR3 loop reads CASSESGAQWWEAFF. CDR3 DNA: TGCGCCAGCAGTGAGTCGGGGGCGCAATGGTGGGAGGCTTTCTTT.

J is TRBJ1-2 and V is TRBV29-1, with D uncertain. The CDR3 has 13 amino acids. V lost 4 bases and J 2 bases, leaving 11 bases between the germline ends. Germline V CDR1 and CDR2: SQVTM, ANQGSEA. The CDR3 here is CSVGGFGNYGYTF. The CDR3 coding sequence is TGCAGCGTTGGAGGGTTCGGGAACTATGGCTACACCTTC.

V gene TRBV6-5 combines with J gene TRBJ1-2, with 10 positions matching TRBD1. In germline, CDR1 is MNHEY, CDR2 SVGAGI. With 3 bases clipped from V and 1 base from J, the junction kept 5 bases outside the gene matches. The CDR3 is 16 amino acids. This CDR3 reads CASSYLGQGSNYGYTF. The CDR3 nucleotides are TGTGCCAGCAGTTATCTGGGACAGGGGAGTAACTATGGCTACACCTTC.

This clone was picked up one time. This rearrangement joins TRBV7-8 to TRBJ1-5; 8 nucleotides agree with TRBD1. V was pared by 2 bases and J by 0 bases, with 3 bases of the junction left unmatched. The V gene's germline CDR1 is SGHVS and CDR2 FQNEAQ. This CDR3 comprises 16 residues. CDR3 DNA sequence: TGTGCCAGCAGCTTATTCGACAGGGGTAGCAATCAGCCCCAGCATTTT. It is translated as CASSLFDRGSNQPQHF.

The chain joins TRBV19 to TRBJ1-2; D gene unclear. This CDR3 region has 13 residues. Per the germline V gene, CDR1 is LNHDA and CDR2 is SQIVND (reference sequence). V lost 0 bases to trimming and J lost 5 bases, with 7 bases between them. CDR3 in amino acids: CASSIDRSYGYTF. DNA for the CDR3: TGTGCCAGTAGTATAGATCGGAGTTATGGCTACACCTTC.

The chain has TRBV27 and TRBJ1-1; no definite D call. CDR1 MNHEY and CDR2 SMNVEV come from the germline V gene (reference sequence). V dropped 1 base and J dropped 2 bases, with 8 bases sitting between them. This CDR3 is built from 14 residues. In DNA, the CDR3 is TGTGCCAGCAGTTTATTTCGAGGAAACACTGAAGCTTTCTTT. Its protein product is CASSLFRGNTEAFF.

The chain joins TRBV9 to TRBJ2-3; D is perhaps TRBD2 (5 bases). Germline-derived CDR1 and CDR2 are SGDLS and YYNGEE. The CDR3 length is 14 residues. The V end was cut by 4 bases, the J end by 1 base, with 10 bases between. The CDR3 sequence: CASSHWGGTDTQYF. The CDR3 nucleotides are TGTGCCAGCAGCCATTGGGGAGGCACAGATACGCAGTATTTT.

The rearrangement joins TRBV10-2 to TRBJ1-1, with a tentative D call TRBD1 (6 bases). Trimming left V 6 bases short and J 6 bases short, with 17 bases between. Germline CDR1 WSHSY, CDR2 SAAADI. The CDR3 length is 14 residues. CDR3 sequence reads: CASSLRGPGAEAFF. As DNA, the CDR3 is TGCGCCAGCAGCCTCCGGGGCCCAGGGGCTGAAGCTTTCTTT.

The V call is TRBV18, the J call TRBJ2-7, with 7 bases matching TRBD1. V was pared by 6 bases and J by 6 bases, with 14 bases of the junction left unmatched. This CDR3 has 15 residues. Germline V gene data show CDR1 as KGHSH and CDR2 as LQKENI. CDR3: CASSPGPQTGVEQYV. CDR3 bases: TGTGCCAGCTCCCCAGGACCTCAAACAGGGGTCGAGCAGTACGTC.

The J gene is TRBJ1-5, the V gene TRBV4-1; perhaps TRBD1 as D (5 bases). The CDR3 runs 15 residues. Trimming took off 1 base at V and 6 bases at J, with 13 bases between the two ends. The germline V gene encodes CDR1 MGHRA and CDR2 YSYEKL. This chain's CDR3 is CASSQVTASGQPQHF. CDR3 nucleotides: TGCGCCAGCAGCCAAGTGACAGCCTCGGGTCAGCCCCAGCATTTT.